This TCR beta chain was sequenced in a study of a mutant IDH1 vaccine in newly diagnosed glioma (dated by TCRdb to 2020 to 2023). Some background on the complete study: Vaccination started 4-6 weeks after radiotherapy alone, or was given together with temozolomide cycles in the groups whose treatment included chemotherapy. The approximately 32 treated patients were approximately 60% male and around 40% female, with a mean age of approximately 40 years. For exploratory analyses, longitudinal TCRB deep sequencing was carried out in about two dozen treated patients wherever samples were available. Before enrollment, most patients had been given radiochemotherapy with temozolomide as standard therapy, while the rest had received either radiotherapy alone or temozolomide alone. The week-35 safety follow-up was designated visit V12, and the week-47 end of study was designated visit V13. Peripheral blood samples were drawn at six visits, namely V03 (baseline), V05, V07, V10, V12 and V13. What the research found in general, with its limitations: According to the authors, sample limitations meant that analyses of patient blood samples could not be reproduced. Immune responses induced by the vaccine were seen in approximately 93% of patients across multiple MHC alleles. Availability determined which PBMC samples were chosen for TCRB deep sequencing. Pseudoprogression appeared unrelated to alterations in the top peripheral T cell clonotypes detected by TCRB sequencing.

A remark on this clone: Its antigen is still unknown. Within one base of it there is no much larger clone, and no base qualities were kept.

The time point tag for this specimen amounts to: week 47, end of study. A 20-mer mutant IDH1 peptide at 300 micrograms in Montanide made up each vaccine dose, which was injected subcutaneously together with topical imiquimod. Patients received eight vaccinations in weeks 1, 3, 5, 7, 11, 15, 19 and 23, corresponding to visits V03 through V10. Donors had newly diagnosed WHO grade 3 or 4 IDH1-mutant astrocytomas with loss of nuclear ATRX. The samples were drawn from NOA16, a multicentre, single-arm, open-label phase I trial in Germany that tested a mutant IDH1 peptide vaccine in humans for the first time. Genomic DNA for TCRB sequencing was extracted from EDTA blood using the DNeasy Blood and Tissue Kit. Based on the germline V gene (reference sequence), the CDR1 and CDR2 sequences are WNHNN and SYGVQD. Counted from cysteine to phenylalanine, this CDR3 has 12 amino acids. This entry keeps only the CDR3 DNA: 36 bases, framed from base 1. Between the V and J ends, shortened by 3 bases and 7 bases respectively, the junction contains 10 bases.

Library preparation was by the immunoSEQ multiplex PCR assay. Following the manufacturer's protocol, the hsTCRB Kit was used to amplify rearranged TCR beta chain sequences. Sequencing of TCRB libraries was carried out on an Illumina MiSeq. Under the source paper's analysis protocol: The kit vendor's proprietary platform handled demultiplexing, trimming and gene mapping. TCRdb carries this immuneACCESS record with in-frame sequences only. Its versions omit some clonotypes, under half of them owing to an unresolved V gene in the studies checked, with the rest unexplained. The D gene and trimming were derived from the DNA, and the V and J assignments and clone size from that table. The sample table holds about 94,000 clones, of which about nine tenths were seen once. Together, the top ten hold around 0.77% of the sample.

Sequences were derived from PBMCs, sampled from a glioma patient whose treatment included an IDH1 peptide vaccine. This receptor was identified in a woman aged 50 to 60 with glioma. This receptor chain uses TRBV10-1 and TRBJ2-7; the D segment cannot be called with confidence. The nucleotides are TGCGCCAGCAGTGATGCGTCCTTGGAGCAGTACTTC. Translated, it reads CASSDASLEQYF.